The 27 T cell receptor beta chains below come from one sample, sequenced in a study of T cells in Graves' hyperthyroidism and ophthalmopathy. TCR beta CDR3 regions were amplified from RNA. With the HTBI primer set, the TCR CDR3 went through a first round of RT-PCR. MiXCR, applied by TCRdb to the multiplex PCR reads, yields one record per CDR3 protein. The sample holds about 400,000 distinct CDR3 sequences, over 11% seen once. Sequenced input: blood. All receptors come from a man between 45 and 60 years old with Graves' ophthalmopathy.

This clonotype occurred a few times. The CDR3 reads CASSSGGSRADTQYF. In nucleotides, the CDR3 is TGTGCCAGCAGCTCAGGAGGGAGTAGGGCAGATACGCAGTATTTT. The chain links TRBV7-3 to TRBJ2-3; a weak D match, TRBD2 (6 bases). CDR3 length equals 15 residues. Germline V gives CDR1 SGHTA, CDR2 FQGTGA. Trimming stripped 4 bases from V and 4 bases from J, with 15 bases between.

V is TRBV2 and J is TRBJ2-2; D might be TRBD2 (6 bases). This CDR3 contains 15 residues. The germline V and J ends were trimmed by 3 bases and 5 bases, with 13 bases remaining between them. CDR1 is SNHLY and CDR2 is FYNNEI in the germline V gene. Here the CDR3 DNA reads TGTGCCAGCAGTGATGGGGCGGGAATTACCGGGGAGCTGTTTTTT. This sequence encodes CASSDGAGITGELFF.

This clonotype was recorded at least ten times. J is TRBJ2-1 and V is TRBV7-3, with TRBD2 identical over 10 bases. In germline, CDR1 is SGHTA, CDR2 FQGTGA. V was clipped by 5 bases and J by 8 bases; unmatched bases: 6. The CDR3 has 14 residues. DNA of the CDR3: TGTGCCAGCAGCATCCTAGCGGGAGTCCATGAGCAGTTCTTC. It codes for CASSILAGVHEQFF.

The CDR3 DNA sequence: TGTGCCAGCAGCCCCAGGGGATCTCCCTACAATGAGCAGTTCTTC. Translating gives CASSPRGSPYNEQFF. The chain carries TRBV14 and TRBJ2-1; weak D call: TRBD1 (6 bases). The germline CDR1 and CDR2 sequences are SGHDN and FVKESK. Trimming stripped 4 bases from V and 2 bases from J, with 12 bases between. The CDR3 spans 15 residues.

This clonotype appeared a few times. In nucleotides, the CDR3 is TGTGCCAGCAGTATCATGACTAGCGGGATTGTCGCTGGCTACAATGAGCAGTTCTTC. It encodes CASSIMTSGIVAGYNEQFF. The chain employs TRBV6-2 or TRBV6-3 and TRBJ2-1; 11 bases match TRBD2. Per germline, CDR1 MNHEY and CDR2 SVGEGT. This CDR3 comprises 19 residues. With V trimmed by 5 bases and J by 3 bases, 15 bases remained unmatched.

This clonotype was detected ten times or more. The chain couples TRBV27 to TRBJ2-7; D uncertain. This CDR3 contains 13 residues. Germline V gene lookup returns CDR1 MNHEY and CDR2 SMNVEV (reference sequence). The V end lost 3 bases, the J end lost 3 bases, and 9 bases lay between the germline ends. The CDR3 DNA is TGTGCCAGCAGTTTCCCCCCCTACTACGAGCAGTACTTC. Protein: CASSFPPYYEQYF.

Ten or more counts support this clonotype. This rearrangement joins TRBV12-3 or TRBV12-4 to TRBJ1-3; perhaps TRBD1 as D (5 bases). Trimming removed 6 bases at V and 0 bases at J, with 12 bases between. The CDR3 is made up of 15 amino acids. The CDR3 bases are TGTGCCAGCAGCTTGGGGGGGGGCTCTGGAAACACCATATATTTT. Translating it yields CASSLGGGSGNTIYF.

This clonotype came up a few times. This chain links TRBV28 with TRBJ2-2; D call uncertain. V gave up 10 bases and J gave up 2 bases, with 20 bases separating them. Looked up from germline, CDR1 is MDHEN and CDR2 is SYDVKM. The CDR3 consists of 16 residues. The CDR3 DNA reads TGTGCCACCAAAAGCTTTCGCGACACCAACACCGGGGAGCTGTTTTTT. This encodes CATKSFRDTNTGELFF.

This clonotype was seen at least ten times. This chain joins TRBV4-1 and TRBJ2-1; D is perhaps TRBD2 (5 bases). The CDR3 runs 15 residues. Germline V gene data show CDR1 as MGHRA and CDR2 as YSYEKL. Between the trimmed V and J ends, which lost 3 bases and 0 bases, there was a span of 9 bases. CDR3 nucleotides: TGCGCCAGCAGCCAGGAGGTGGGCTCCTACAATGAGCAGTTCTTC. This encodes CASSQEVGSYNEQFF.

This clonotype was detected many times. The chain has TRBV20-1 and TRBJ2-7; D is perhaps TRBD1 or TRBD2 (5 bases each). Trimming removed 0 bases at V and 4 bases at J, with 16 bases between. Germline V lookup: CDR1 DFQATT, CDR2 SNEGSKA (reference sequence). CDR3 length: 15 residues. The DNA for the CDR3 is TGCAGTGCTAGAGATTTAAGTAGGGGAGAGTACGAGCAGTACTTC. As protein: CSARDLSRGEYEQYF.

This clonotype was detected many times. V gene TRBV7-8 combines with J gene TRBJ1-1; a weak D match, TRBD1 (5 bases). Germline assignment: CDR1 SGHVS and CDR2 FQNEAQ. The length of the CDR3 is 15 residues. V was shortened by 5 bases and J by 2 bases, with 15 bases between the two germline ends. CDR3 bases: TGTGCCAGCAGCAAAAGTTTTCAGGGTAACACTGAAGCTTTCTTT. Protein: CASSKSFQGNTEAFF.

The sample holds a few counts of this clonotype. This may arise from a read error, as a much more abundant clone is one base away. CDR3 sequence reads: CASSLTGWTGAFF. CDR3 nucleotide sequence: TGTGCCAGCAGCTTGACAGGTTGGACTGGAGCTTTCTTT. V is TRBV5-5 and J is TRBJ1-1; tentative D call: TRBD1 (5 bases). This CDR3 contains 13 residues. Germline CDR1 reads SGHKS; CDR2 reads YYEKEE (reference sequence).

This clonotype came up a few times. CDR3 protein: CASSLYQGDQETQYF. The DNA of the CDR3 is TGTGCCAGCTCACTTTATCAGGGCGACCAAGAGACCCAGTACTTC. This chain links TRBV18 with TRBJ2-5; TRBD1 is a possible D gene (5 bases). The germline V gene has CDR1 KGHSH and CDR2 LQKENI. The CDR3 runs 15 residues. Deletions cut 4 bases from V and 0 bases from J, with 12 bases between.

In its sample, this clonotype was seen many times. This chain uses TRBV29-1 with TRBJ2-5, with 13 bases aligning to TRBD2. CDR3 length equals 14 residues. Germline V lookup: CDR1 SQVTM, CDR2 ANQGSEA. Unmatched junction bases numbered 7, after V lost 7 bases and J lost 5 bases. The CDR3 sequence is CSGRTSGSFETQYF. CDR3 sequence (DNA): TGCAGCGGGCGGACTAGCGGGAGTTTCGAGACCCAGTACTTC.

The table lists this clonotype with many counts. The chain combines TRBV6-1 with TRBJ2-7, with TRBD1 matching 8 bases. The V gene's germline CDR1 is MNHNS and CDR2 SASEGT. The J segment lost 3 bases and the V segment lost 6 bases, leaving 10 bases of the junction unmatched. This CDR3 has 15 residues. The CDR3: CASRPRGTGFYEQYF. The DNA of the CDR3 is TGTGCCAGCAGGCCCAGGGGGACAGGTTTCTACGAGCAGTACTTC.

This clonotype was found many times. J is TRBJ2-1 and V is TRBV3-1; D possibly corresponds to TRBD2 (5 bases). The CDR3 is 13 amino acids. V lost 1 base and J 9 bases, leaving 10 bases between the germline ends. The germline gives CDR1 LGHDT, CDR2 YNNKEL (reference sequence). CDR3 sequence: CASSQAGESEQFF. CDR3 coding DNA: TGTGCCAGCAGCCAAGCTGGGGAGAGTGAGCAGTTCTTC.

This clonotype came up many times. The V gene is TRBV20-1, the J gene TRBJ2-3; 8 bases agree with TRBD2. CDR3 length: 14 residues. Germline V gene lookup returns CDR1 DFQATT and CDR2 SNEGSKA (reference sequence). J gave up 2 bases and V 6 bases, and 7 bases lay outside the gene matches. The CDR3 DNA sequence: TGCAGTGCGGAGGGACTAGTATTCACAGATACGCAGTATTTT. Its translation is CSAEGLVFTDTQYF.

The sample holds many counts of this clonotype. The chain uses TRBV19 and TRBJ2-3, with 10 bases that match TRBD1. This CDR3 contains 15 residues. The trim removed 4 bases at V and 6 bases at J, leaving 7 bases unmatched. The germline V gene encodes CDR1 LNHDA and CDR2 SQIVND (reference sequence). Here the CDR3 DNA reads TGTGCCAGTAGTAGTTCCGGGACAGGGGAGGATACGCAGTATTTT. The encoded protein is CASSSSGTGEDTQYF.

This clonotype has a count of ten or more. The chain uses TRBV18 and TRBJ2-7, with a weak D call TRBD2 (6 bases). V shed 2 bases and J shed 7 bases, with 9 bases lying between them. This CDR3 contains 12 residues. Germline V gives CDR1 KGHSH, CDR2 LQKENI. The CDR3: CASSPRAGEQYF. The CDR3, as DNA: TGTGCCAGCTCACCAAGGGCGGGAGAGCAGTACTTC.

The CDR3 coding sequence is TGTGCCAGCAGGAGACAAGGGGCCTATGGCTACACCTTC. This gives the protein CASRRQGAYGYTF. The chain carries TRBV27 and TRBJ1-2; TRBD1 is a possible D gene (5 bases). The germline V gene encodes CDR1 MNHEY and CDR2 SMNVEV (reference sequence). This CDR3 contains 13 residues. V lost 6 bases and J lost 4, with 12 bases in between.

This clonotype was found many times. The rearrangement uses TRBV19 and TRBJ2-3; D might be TRBD2 (6 bases). Trimming cost V 5 bases and J 1 base, with 22 bases left between them. The length of the CDR3 is 18 residues. CDR1 and CDR2 from the germline V gene are LNHDA and SQIVND (reference sequence). CDR3 residues: CASSYSGSIGVGTDTQYF. The CDR3 DNA reads TGTGCCAGTAGTTATAGCGGATCGATCGGGGTGGGCACAGATACGCAGTATTTT.

This clonotype was observed many times. The V gene is TRBV5-5, the J gene TRBJ2-3; a possible D gene is TRBD1 (5 bases). V was cut by 2 bases and J by 1 base, with 8 bases left in between. Germline CDR1 is SGHKS and CDR2 is YYEKEE (reference sequence). This CDR3 region has 14 residues. The CDR3, as DNA: TGTGCCAGCAGCTTTCAGACAGGCACAGATACGCAGTATTTT. This codes for CASSFQTGTDTQYF.

This clonotype appeared many times. The rearrangement uses TRBV6-1 and TRBJ1-5; 7 bases align to TRBD1. The junction had 9 bases not matched to a gene; V was cut back by 6 bases and J by 4 bases. The CDR3 is made up of 15 amino acids. Germline CDR1 reads MNHNS; CDR2 reads SASEGT. The CDR3: CASSGDSGTNQPQHF. Here the CDR3 DNA reads TGTGCCAGCAGCGGGGACAGCGGTACAAATCAGCCCCAGCATTTT.

This clonotype was observed at least ten times. The rearrangement links TRBV7-9 to TRBJ2-1, with 12 nucleotides matching TRBD2. The CDR3 covers 16 residues. V lost 6 bases to trimming and J lost 7 bases; unmatched junction nucleotides: 10. Germline V gene data show CDR1 as SEHNR and CDR2 as FQNEAQ (reference sequence). CDR3 amino acids: CASRPGRLAGANEQFF. CDR3 nucleotides: TGTGCCAGCAGACCCGGGAGACTAGCGGGAGCGAATGAGCAGTTCTTC.

V gene TRBV6-1 combines with J gene TRBJ2-7; TRBD2 matches 7 bases. Germline V lookup: CDR1 MNHNS, CDR2 SASEGT. Trimming removed 5 bases from V and 2 bases from J; junction bases left unmatched: 15. The CDR3 is 17 residues long. The CDR3 sequence is CASSSLILAEWPYEQYF. CDR3 bases: TGTGCCAGCAGTTCCTTAATCCTAGCGGAGTGGCCCTACGAGCAGTACTTC.

The sample holds a few counts of this clonotype. The chain carries TRBV5-1 and TRBJ1-6; maybe TRBD1 (5 bases). V gave up 4 bases and J gave up 6 bases, with 17 bases separating them. The CDR3 spans 16 residues. CDR1 SGHRS and CDR2 YFSETQ come from the germline V gene. The CDR3 loop is CASSETGTGSNSPLHF. CDR3 nucleotide sequence: TGCGCCAGCAGCGAGACCGGGACCGGGAGTAATTCACCCCTCCACTTT.

This clonotype was picked up a small number of times. This chain uses TRBV9 with TRBJ1-2; D is perhaps TRBD1 (6 bases). This CDR3 spans 18 amino acids. Per germline, CDR1 SGDLS and CDR2 YYNGEE. V lost 4 bases and J 2 bases, leaving 24 bases between the germline ends. The CDR3 sequence: CASSRTGIGQFSNYGYTF. CDR3 coding DNA: TGTGCCAGCAGCAGAACAGGGATCGGCCAGTTCAGCAACTATGGCTACACCTTC.